The present T cell receptor (beta chain) was sequenced within a study of OX40 agonist ivuxolimab in advanced cancers. Study background: Subjects had a mean age of roughly 60 years, with a range of 23 to 79; 82.7% were male. Prior anti-PD-1, anti-PD-L1 or anti-CTLA-4 therapy did not bar entry, and about 38% had some.

Using immunoSEQ multiplex PCR, the repertoire was profiled, and TCRdb retains in-frame clones only, with some absent. The table records about 78,000 clones, almost 95% of them present only once. Anyone with autoimmune disease history or systemic immunosuppression was excluded. Findings of the study overall: Among T cells, CD8+ cells averaged more expanded clones than CD4+ cells.

Details on this clone: The antigen is unknown.

V lost 4 bases and J lost 0; bases outside the gene matches: 4. The germline V gene has CDR1 SGHRS and CDR2 YFSETQ. The CDR3 length is 14 residues. The sequence derives from an adult with an advanced solid tumor such as melanoma, head and neck, liver or kidney cancer. The chain is built from TRBV5-1 and TRBJ2-7; TRBD1 matches 7 bases. Sequencing used CD4+ or CD8+ T cells sorted from blood, obtained in a trial of the OX40 agonist ivuxolimab. CDR3 region: CASSQAGGSYEQYF. The CDR3 DNA reads TGCGCCAGCAGCCAGGCAGGGGGCTCCTACGAGCAGTACTTC.